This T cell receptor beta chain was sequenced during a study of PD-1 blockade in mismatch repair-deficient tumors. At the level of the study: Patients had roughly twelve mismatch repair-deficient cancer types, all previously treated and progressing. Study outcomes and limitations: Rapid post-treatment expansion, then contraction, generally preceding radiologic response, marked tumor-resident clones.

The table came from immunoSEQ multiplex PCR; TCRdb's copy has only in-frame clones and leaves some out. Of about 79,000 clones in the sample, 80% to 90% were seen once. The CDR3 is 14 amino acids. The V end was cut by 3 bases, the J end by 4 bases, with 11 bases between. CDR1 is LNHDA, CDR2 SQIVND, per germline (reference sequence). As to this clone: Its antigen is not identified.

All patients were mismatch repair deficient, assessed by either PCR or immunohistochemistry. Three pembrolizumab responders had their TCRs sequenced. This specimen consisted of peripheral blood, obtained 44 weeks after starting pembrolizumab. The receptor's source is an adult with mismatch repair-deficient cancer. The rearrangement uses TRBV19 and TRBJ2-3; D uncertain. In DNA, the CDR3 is TGTGCCAGTAGTATGGCTAGTACTGCAGATACGCAGTATTTT. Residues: CASSMASTADTQYF. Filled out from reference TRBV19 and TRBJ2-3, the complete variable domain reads DGGITQSPKYLFRKEGQNVTLSCEQNLNHDAMYWYRQDPGQGLRLIYYSQIVNDFQKGDIAEGYSVSREKKESFPLTVTSAQKNPTAFYLCASSMASTADTQYFGPGTRLTVL.